Sequencing of this TCR beta chain was carried out in a study of blood T cell dynamics during melanoma immunotherapy. Study-wide results and limits: Disease-control patients' PBMC repertoires became either more clonal or more diverse at W3.

The germline CDR1 and CDR2 sequences are WSHSY and SAAADI. Trimming stripped 2 bases from V and 0 bases from J, with 14 bases between. The CDR3 spans 17 residues. Time point given: week 3, after first cycle of checkpoint inhibitor. Patients with prior systemic cancer treatment, concomitant immunosuppressants, or other active malignancies were excluded. Produced via immunoSEQ multiplex PCR; TCRdb's table is partial and in-frame only. The sample comprises 4,300 or so clones, 60% to 85% of which are singletons, and over 45% rests with the top ten. As regards this clone: The antigen is unknown.

Sequenced material: blood, taken from a patient treated with checkpoint blockade. This receptor was identified in a human donor with melanoma. The chain recombines TRBV10-2 with TRBJ1-5, with unresolved D. CDR3 DNA sequence: TGCGCCAGCAGTGAGCCGACCGGGTCTTATAGCAATCAGCCCCAGCATTTT. Its protein product is CASSEPTGSYSNQPQHF.